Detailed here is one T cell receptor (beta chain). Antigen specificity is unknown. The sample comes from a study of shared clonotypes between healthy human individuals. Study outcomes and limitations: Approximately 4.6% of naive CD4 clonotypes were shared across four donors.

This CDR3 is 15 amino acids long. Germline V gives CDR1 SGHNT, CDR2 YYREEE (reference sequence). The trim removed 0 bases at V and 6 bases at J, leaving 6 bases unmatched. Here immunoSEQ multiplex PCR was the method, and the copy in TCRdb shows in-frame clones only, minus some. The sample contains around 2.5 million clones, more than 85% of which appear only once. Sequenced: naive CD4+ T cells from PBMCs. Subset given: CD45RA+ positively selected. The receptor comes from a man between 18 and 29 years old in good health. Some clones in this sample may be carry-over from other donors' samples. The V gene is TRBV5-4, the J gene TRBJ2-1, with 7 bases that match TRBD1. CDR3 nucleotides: TGTGCCAGCAGCTTGGGAGGGGGCGCGGGCAATGAGCAGTTCTTC. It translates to CASSLGGGAGNEQFF.